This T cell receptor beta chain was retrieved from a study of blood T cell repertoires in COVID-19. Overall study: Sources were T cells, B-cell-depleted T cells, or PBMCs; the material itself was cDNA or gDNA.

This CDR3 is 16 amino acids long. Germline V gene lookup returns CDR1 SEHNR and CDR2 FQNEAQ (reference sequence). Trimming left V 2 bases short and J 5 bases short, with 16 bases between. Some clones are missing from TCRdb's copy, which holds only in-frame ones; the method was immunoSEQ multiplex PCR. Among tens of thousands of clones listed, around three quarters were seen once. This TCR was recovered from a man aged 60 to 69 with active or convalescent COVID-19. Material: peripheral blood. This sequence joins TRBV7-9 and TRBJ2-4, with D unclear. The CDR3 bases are TGTGCCAGCAGCTTAATCTCGTCGGTTGAACAAAACATTCAGTACTTC. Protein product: CASSLISSVEQNIQYF.